This is a list of T cell receptor beta chains from one sample in a study of blood T cells in healthy people across ages. TCRdb processed the 5' RACE reads anew with MiXCR; each CDR3 protein has one entry. The sample shows over a million distinct CDR3 sequences, less than 50% of them seen only once. Sequencing was done on a sample of blood. Receptors were obtained from a woman aged 55-69 years in good health. Both conserved end residues are part of each CDR3. The order of the fields is V gene, J gene, CDR3 protein.

TRBV14	TRBJ2-1	CASSQATGKRDEQFF
TRBV20-1	TRBJ2-6	CSPWDASSRANVLTF
TRBV27	TRBJ2-1	CASAHGYYNGQFF
TRBV20-1	TRBJ2-7	CSAKRGPSYEQYF
TRBV15	NA	CATSPPGHLYEQYF
TRBV29-1	TRBJ1-5	CSVTTDNNQPQHF
TRBV20-1	TRBJ2-3	CSARPSTDTQYF
TRBV3-1	TRBJ2-7	CASSQESGGRGRRYEQYF
TRBV20-1	TRBJ2-1	CSATASTLGTGYNEQFF
TRBV15	TRBJ2-3	CAASREAGGADTQYF
TRBV5-6	TRBJ1-5	CASSLRGGLFGQPQHF
TRBV5-1	TRBJ2-7	CASSSNLAGGHDEQYF
TRBV7-2	TRBJ2-3	CASSLRSGQGADTQYF
TRBV15	TRBJ2-3	CATQRGGRDTQYF
TRBV9	TRBJ2-6	CASSVMSGANVLTF
TRBV6-5	TRBJ1-1	CASRYQGQRNTEAFF
TRBV6-6	TRBJ2-1	CASSYPRGTGYNEQFF
TRBV5-1	TRBJ2-5	CASSLYLTGTGGAPGQETQYF
TRBV27	NA	CASSFSFGYEQYF
TRBV4-1	TRBJ1-4	CASSFRQGSSEKLFF
TRBV7-9	TRBJ2-7	CASSSSTSGSPEQYF
TRBV2	TRBJ1-1	CASRPGGTEAFF
TRBV12-5	TRBJ2-7	CASGLVFTGSYNEQYF
TRBV20-1	TRBJ2-5	CSARDPVQETQYF
TRBV12-3/TRBV12-4	TRBJ2-7	CASSSGKEFNLHKQYF
TRBV3-1	TRBJ2-1	CASSGLYEQFF
TRBV12-3/TRBV12-4	TRBJ2-7	CASSSRTGMTYEQYF
TRBV29-1	TRBJ2-5	CSAGTGGAETQYF
TRBV10-3	TRBJ2-7	CATDPGSAYEQYF